This TCR beta chain comes out of a study of blood T cell repertoires in COVID-19. Study overall: Donors in the United States, Italy and Spain gave samples during acute or convalescent COVID-19. The analysed material was cDNA or gDNA that came from T cells, B-cell-depleted T cells, or PBMCs.

The germline CDR1 and CDR2 sequences are SGHNT and YYREEE (reference sequence). The trim removed 4 bases at V and 0 bases at J, leaving 11 bases unmatched. The CDR3 runs 18 residues. Per the study methods: Cell counts per sample came from amplifying reference gene primers. Profiling relied on immunoSEQ multiplex PCR, and the TCRdb table lists in-frame clones only, not all of them. V and J calls and clone size are as listed in that table; D and trimming were resolved from the DNA. This table has approximately 300,000 clones, about 93% appearing once. Seattle's enrolled individuals joined amid active infection and were then monitored longitudinally.

Sequenced input: peripheral blood. This clonotype originated in a woman aged 30 to 39 with COVID-19, enrolled during active disease. The chain joins TRBV5-4 to TRBJ2-3, with TRBD2 identical over 10 bases. The CDR3, as DNA: TGTGCCAGCAGCCCTGGGACTAGCGTATATGCTAGCACAGATACGCAGTATTTT. Its protein is CASSPGTSVYASTDTQYF.